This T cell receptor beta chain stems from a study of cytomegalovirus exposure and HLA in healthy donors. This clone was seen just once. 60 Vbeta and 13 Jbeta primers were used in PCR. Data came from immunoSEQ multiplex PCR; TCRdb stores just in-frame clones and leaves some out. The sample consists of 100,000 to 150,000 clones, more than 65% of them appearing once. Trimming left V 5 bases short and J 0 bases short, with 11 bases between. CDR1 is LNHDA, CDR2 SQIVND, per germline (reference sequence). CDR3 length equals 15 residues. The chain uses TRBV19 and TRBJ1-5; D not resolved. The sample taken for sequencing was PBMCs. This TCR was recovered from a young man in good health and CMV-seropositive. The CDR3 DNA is TGTGCCAGTAGTTCCCCACACAGTAGCAATCAGCCCCAGCATTTT. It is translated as CASSSPHSSNQPQHF.